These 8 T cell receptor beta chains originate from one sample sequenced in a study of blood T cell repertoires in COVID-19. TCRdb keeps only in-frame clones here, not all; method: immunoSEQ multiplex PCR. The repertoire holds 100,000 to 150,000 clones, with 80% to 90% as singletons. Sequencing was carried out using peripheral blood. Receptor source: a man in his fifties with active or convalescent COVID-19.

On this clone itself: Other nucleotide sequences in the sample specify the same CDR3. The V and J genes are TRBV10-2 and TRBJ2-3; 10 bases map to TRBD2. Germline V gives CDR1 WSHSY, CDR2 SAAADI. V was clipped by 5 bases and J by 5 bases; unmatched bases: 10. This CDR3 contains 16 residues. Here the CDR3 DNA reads TGCGCCAGCAGTCCTCGGACTAGCGGCCTGGTAGATACGCAGTATTTT. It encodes CASSPRTSGLVDTQYF.

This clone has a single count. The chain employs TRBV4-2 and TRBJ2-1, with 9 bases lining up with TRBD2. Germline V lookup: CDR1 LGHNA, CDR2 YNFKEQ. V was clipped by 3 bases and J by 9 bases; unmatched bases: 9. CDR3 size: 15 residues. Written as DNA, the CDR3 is TGTGCCAGCAGCCAGTCACTAGCGGGCTCAGCTGAGCAGTTCTTC. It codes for CASSQSLAGSAEQFF.

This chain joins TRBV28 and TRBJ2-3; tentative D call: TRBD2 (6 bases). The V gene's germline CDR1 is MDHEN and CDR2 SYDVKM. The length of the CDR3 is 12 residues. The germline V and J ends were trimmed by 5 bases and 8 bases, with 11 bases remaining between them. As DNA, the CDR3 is TGTGCCAGCAGTCCCTCGGGACTTACGCAGTATTTT. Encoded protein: CASSPSGLTQYF.

CDR3 DNA: TGTGCCAGCAGTTCTAGGGGGAACACTGAAGCTTTCTTT. Residues: CASSSRGNTEAFF. The rearrangement links TRBV27 to TRBJ1-1; tentatively, D is TRBD1 (5 bases). In germline, CDR1 is MNHEY, CDR2 SMNVEV (reference sequence). The CDR3 has 13 residues. V dropped 4 bases and J dropped 1 base, with 7 bases sitting between them.

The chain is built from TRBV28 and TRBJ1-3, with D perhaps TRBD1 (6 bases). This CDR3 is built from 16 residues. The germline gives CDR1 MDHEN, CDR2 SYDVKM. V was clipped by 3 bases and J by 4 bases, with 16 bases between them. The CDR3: CASSLPQGSGGNTIYF. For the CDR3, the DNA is TGTGCCAGCAGTTTGCCACAGGGCTCAGGCGGAAACACCATATATTTT. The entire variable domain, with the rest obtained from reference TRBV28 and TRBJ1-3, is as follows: DVKVTQSSRYLVKRTGEKVFLECVQDMDHENMFWYRQDPGLGLRLIYFSYDVKMKEKGDIPEGYSVSREKKERFSLILESASTNQTSMYLCASSLPQGSGGNTIYFGEGSWLTVV.

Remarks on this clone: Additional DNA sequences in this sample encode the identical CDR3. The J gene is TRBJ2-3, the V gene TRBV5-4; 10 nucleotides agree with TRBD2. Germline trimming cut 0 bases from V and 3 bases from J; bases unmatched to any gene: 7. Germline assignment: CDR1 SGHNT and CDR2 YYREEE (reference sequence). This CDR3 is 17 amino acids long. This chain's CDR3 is CASSLGAGGPGTDTQYF. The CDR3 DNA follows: TGTGCCAGCAGCTTGGGAGCGGGAGGGCCGGGGACAGATACGCAGTATTTT. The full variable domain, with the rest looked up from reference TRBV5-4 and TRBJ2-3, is ETGVTQSPTHLIKTRGQQVTLRCSSQSGHNTVSWYQQALGQGPQFIFQYYREEENGRGNFPPRFSGLQFPNYSSELNVNALELDDSALYLCASSLGAGGPGTDTQYFGPGTRLTVL.

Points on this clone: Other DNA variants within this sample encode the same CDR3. CDR3 loop: CASSLATGAYEQYF. CDR3 nucleotide sequence: TGTGCCAGCAGCTTAGCGACAGGGGCGTACGAGCAGTACTTC. The chain is built from TRBV7-2 and TRBJ2-7; 8 bases are shared with TRBD1. The germline CDR1 and CDR2 sequences are SGHTA and FQGNSA. V was pared by 0 bases and J by 4 bases, with 2 bases of the junction left unmatched. CDR3 length: 14 amino acids.

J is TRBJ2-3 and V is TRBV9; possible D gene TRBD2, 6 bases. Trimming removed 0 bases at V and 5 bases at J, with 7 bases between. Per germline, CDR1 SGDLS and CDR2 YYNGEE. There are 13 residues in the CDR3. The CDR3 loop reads CASSVAGEDTQYF. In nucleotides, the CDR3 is TGTGCCAGCAGCGTAGCGGGAGAAGATACGCAGTATTTT.